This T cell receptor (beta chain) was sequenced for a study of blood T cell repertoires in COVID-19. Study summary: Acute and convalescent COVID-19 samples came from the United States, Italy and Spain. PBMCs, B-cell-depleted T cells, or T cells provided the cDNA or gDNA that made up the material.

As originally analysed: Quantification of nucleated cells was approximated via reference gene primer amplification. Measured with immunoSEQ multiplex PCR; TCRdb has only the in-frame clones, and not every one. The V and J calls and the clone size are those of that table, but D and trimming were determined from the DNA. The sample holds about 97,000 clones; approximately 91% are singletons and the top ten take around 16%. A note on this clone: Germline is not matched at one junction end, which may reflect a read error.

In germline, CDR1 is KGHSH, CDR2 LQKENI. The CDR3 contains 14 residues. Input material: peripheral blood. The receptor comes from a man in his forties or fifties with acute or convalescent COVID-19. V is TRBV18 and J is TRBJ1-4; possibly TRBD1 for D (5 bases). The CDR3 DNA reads TGTGCCAGCTCCCCACGTACAGGCAATGAAAAACTGTTTTTT. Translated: CASSPRTGNEKLFF.